The next 23 T cell receptor beta chains were all read from a single sample in a study of blood T cell repertoires in COVID-19. Profiled with immunoSEQ multiplex PCR; TCRdb holds only in-frame clones, not every one. This table has a few hundred thousand clones, around four fifths appearing once. Sequencing was carried out using peripheral blood. These receptors all come from a woman between 45 and 65 years old with active or convalescent COVID-19.

This clone was found once. This chain uses TRBV9 with TRBJ1-2; D is unclear. Looked up from germline, CDR1 is SGDLS and CDR2 is YYNGEE. Deletions cut 0 bases from V and 0 bases from J, with 9 bases between. The CDR3 extends over 15 amino acids. CDR3 loop: CASSVDDGTNYGYTF. The DNA of the CDR3 is TGTGCCAGCAGCGTAGACGACGGGACTAACTATGGCTACACCTTC. Full variable domain (missing parts from reference TRBV9 and TRBJ1-2): DSGVTQTPKHLITATGQRVTLRCSPRSGDLSVYWYQQSLDQGLQFLIQYYNGEERAKGNILERFSAQQFPDLHSELNLSSLELGDSALYFCASSVDDGTNYGYTFGSGTRLTVV.

The V gene is TRBV4-2, the J gene TRBJ2-7; perhaps TRBD1 as D (5 bases). Trimming removed 4 bases at V and 7 bases at J, with 20 bases between. Germline V gene lookup returns CDR1 LGHNA and CDR2 YNFKEQ. The CDR3 loop spans 15 amino acids. CDR3 bases: TGTGCCAGCAGCCTCTCTATCGGCGGCTCAGGGGAGCAGTACTTC. Amino acid sequence: CASSLSIGGSGEQYF.

The chain carries TRBV6-1 and TRBJ1-6; unclear D gene. Germline loops: CDR1 MNHNS, CDR2 SASEGT. With 6 bases removed from V and 4 bases from J, the gap between germline ends came to 19 bases. The CDR3 is made up of 17 amino acids. As DNA, the CDR3 is TGTGCCAGCAGGGAATCGACATCCCGCCGATATAATTCACCCCTCCACTTT. Amino acid sequence: CASRESTSRRYNSPLHF.

The rearrangement links TRBV5-1 to TRBJ2-3; 9 nucleotides align to TRBD1. Germline V gene sequence: CDR1 SGHRS, CDR2 YFSETQ. V was pared by 4 bases and J by 5 bases, with 11 bases of the junction left unmatched. The CDR3 is 16 residues long. CDR3 amino acids: CASSRAGTGSEDTQYF. The DNA for the CDR3 is TGCGCCAGCAGCAGAGCCGGGACAGGGTCCGAAGATACGCAGTATTTT.

The chain links TRBV19 to TRBJ2-3, with D maybe TRBD2 (5 bases). The CDR3 length is 13 residues. CDR1 is LNHDA and CDR2 is SQIVND in the germline V gene (reference sequence). V lost 2 bases and J 4 bases, leaving 7 bases between the germline ends. The chain's CDR3 is CASSISSPDTQYF. CDR3 in DNA: TGTGCCAGTAGTATATCTAGCCCAGATACGCAGTATTTT.

This chain connects TRBV3-1 (or the pseudogene TRBV3-2) to TRBJ2-1; TRBD1 is a possible D gene (6 bases). Germline V gives CDR1 LGHDT, CDR2 YNNKEL (reference sequence). The length of the CDR3 is 17 residues. V lost 4 bases to trimming and J lost 4 bases, with 20 bases between them. In DNA form, the CDR3 reads TGTGCCAGCAGCCCCTTTCCTGGGACAAGGCTGTACAATGAGCAGTTCTTC. It specifies CASSPFPGTRLYNEQFF.

Details on this clone: A junction boundary mismatches the germline segment, possibly from a read error. The chain is built from TRBV7-7 and TRBJ2-7, with TRBD1 identical over 9 bases. Germline V lookup: CDR1 SSHAT, CDR2 FNYEAQ (reference sequence). This CDR3 is 13 amino acids long. For the CDR3, the DNA is TGTGCTAGCAGCCGGGACAGGGAGCGCGAGCAGTACTTC. As protein: CASSRDREREQYF.

The chain carries TRBV30 and TRBJ1-3, with D unresolved. The CDR3 runs 11 residues. The V and J ends lost 4 bases and 4 bases respectively, with 5 bases between them. CDR1 is GTSNPN, CDR2 SVGIG, per germline (reference sequence). CDR3 nucleotide sequence: TGTGCCTGGACCAGGGGAAACACCATATATTTT. The encoded protein is CAWTRGNTIYF.

J is TRBJ2-2 and V is TRBV6-5; D unresolved. CDR3 length equals 15 residues. Trimming pared 2 bases from V and 2 bases from J, leaving 9 bases between. Germline V CDR1 and CDR2: MNHEY, SVGAGI. The CDR3 sequence is CASSYVAVNTGELFF. For the CDR3, the DNA is TGTGCCAGCAGTTACGTAGCAGTAAACACCGGGGAGCTGTTTTTT.

For the CDR3, the DNA is TGTGCCACCAGTGACCCAGGGGGCATTAGTCATGAGCAGTTCTTC. Protein: CATSDPGGISHEQFF. The V and J genes are TRBV24-1 and TRBJ2-1; 8 bases match TRBD1. The V and J ends lost 4 bases and 8 bases, in that order; junction bases with no gene match: 9. The CDR3 contains 15 residues. From germline, CDR1 is KGHDR and CDR2 SFDVKD.

This chain uses TRBV4-2 with TRBJ1-2; D is perhaps TRBD1 (5 bases). Germline V gene lookup returns CDR1 LGHNA and CDR2 YNFKEQ. The CDR3 is 16 amino acids. V was shortened by 0 bases and J by 3 bases, with 14 bases between the two germline ends. The CDR3 DNA is TGTGCCAGCAGCCAAGACCGGGTGGCGGGGGACTATGGCTACACCTTC. It translates to CASSQDRVAGDYGYTF.

The chain links TRBV19 to TRBJ1-1; 8 bases are shared with TRBD1. Per the germline V gene, CDR1 is LNHDA and CDR2 is SQIVND (reference sequence). V lost 4 bases and J lost 5; bases outside the gene matches: 12. CDR3 length: 16 residues. The CDR3 loop is CASSNRDRQEVTEAFF. As DNA, the CDR3 is TGTGCCAGTAGTAACCGGGACAGGCAGGAAGTGACTGAAGCTTTCTTT. Variable domain in full (rest from reference TRBV19 and TRBJ1-1): DGGITQSPKYLFRKEGQNVTLSCEQNLNHDAMYWYRQDPGQGLRLIYYSQIVNDFQKGDIAEGYSVSREKKESFPLTVTSAQKNPTAFYLCASSNRDRQEVTEAFFGQGTRLTVV.

This clone has just a few counts. The chain is built from TRBV18 and TRBJ2-5; 8 bases line up with TRBD2. There are 15 residues in the CDR3. With 4 bases clipped from V and 5 bases from J, the junction kept 9 bases outside the gene matches. Germline V gene data show CDR1 as KGHSH and CDR2 as LQKENI. CDR3 coding DNA: TGTGCCAGCTCACTCCCCGGGACTAGACGTGAGACCCAGTACTTC. It yields the protein CASSLPGTRRETQYF. The variable domain in full, completed from reference TRBV18 and TRBJ2-5, reads NAGVMQNPRHLVRRRGQEARLRCSPMKGHSHVYWYRQLPEEGLKFMVYLQKENIIDESGMPKERFSAEFPKEGPSILRIQQVVRGDSAAYFCASSLPGTRRETQYFGPGTRLLVL.

The rearrangement links TRBV18 to TRBJ2-6; D possibly corresponds to TRBD1 (6 bases). Deletions cut 6 bases from V and 0 bases from J, with 15 bases between. CDR1 is KGHSH, CDR2 LQKENI, per germline. The CDR3 consists of 17 residues. The CDR3 loop is CASSRGNLGSGANVLTF. The DNA of the CDR3 is TGTGCCAGCTCCAGGGGTAATTTGGGCTCTGGGGCCAACGTCCTGACTTTC.

V and J are TRBV5-4 and TRBJ1-3; a weak D match, TRBD1 (6 bases). Germline-derived CDR1 and CDR2 are SGHNT and YYREEE (reference sequence). V was trimmed by 4 bases and J by 2 bases, leaving 16 bases between them. CDR3 length: 16 residues. This CDR3 is CASSRGGSLTGNTIYF. The CDR3 DNA follows: TGTGCCAGCAGCCGAGGGGGTAGTCTTACTGGAAACACCATATATTTT.

V usage is TRBV11-3 and J usage is TRBJ2-2; D not resolved. CDR1 is SGHNT, CDR2 YENEEA, per germline. There are 13 residues in the CDR3. Trimming left V 0 bases short and J 4 bases short, with 3 bases between. CDR3 DNA sequence: TGTGCCAGCAGCTTAGACCGCACCGGGGAGCTGTTTTTT. Residues: CASSLDRTGELFF.

This clone was observed once. The chain uses TRBV7-8 and TRBJ1-5, with a tentative D call TRBD1 (5 bases). V lost 2 bases, J lost 5 bases, and 13 bases lay in between. Germline values: CDR1 SGHVS, CDR2 FQNEAQ. The CDR3 is made up of 15 amino acids. This CDR3 is CASSLRRTSDQPQHF. The CDR3 DNA sequence: TGTGCCAGCAGCTTACGGCGGACATCTGATCAGCCCCAGCATTTT.

CDR3 coding DNA: TGTGCCAGCGGGGAACTAGCGGGCCTACAAGAGACCCAGTACTTC. It specifies CASGELAGLQETQYF. The V gene is TRBV21-1, the J gene TRBJ2-5; the D call of TRBD2 is as the table states it, not checked on the DNA. TRBV21-1 is listed as a pseudogene. The CDR3 is made up of 15 amino acids.

This chain connects TRBV5-1 to TRBJ1-1, with unresolved D. CDR3 size: 15 residues. Germline lookup yields CDR1 SGHRS and CDR2 YFSETQ. V was clipped by 0 bases and J by 1 base, with 10 bases between them. The CDR3 region is CASSLGLPGNTEAFF. The DNA of the CDR3 is TGCGCCAGCAGCTTGGGACTCCCGGGGAACACTGAAGCTTTCTTT. Based on the CDR3 plus reference TRBV5-1 and TRBJ1-1, the full variable domain is KAGVTQTPRYLIKTRGQQVTLSCSPISGHRSVSWYQQTPGQGLQFLFEYFSETQRNKGNFPGRFSGRQFSNSRSEMNVSTLELGDSALYLCASSLGLPGNTEAFFGQGTRLTVV.

V gene TRBV19 combines with J gene TRBJ1-1; a possible D gene is TRBD1 (6 bases). This CDR3 is built from 16 residues. V was pared by 5 bases and J by 3 bases, with 19 bases between. The V gene's germline CDR1 is LNHDA and CDR2 SQIVND (reference sequence). Written as DNA, the CDR3 is TGTGCCAGTAGTCCCAGAAGACAGGCTACTTACACTGAAGCTTTCTTT. The encoded protein is CASSPRRQATYTEAFF.

The chain couples TRBV6-5 to TRBJ1-1; 8 positions agree with TRBD1. The V gene's germline CDR1 is MNHEY and CDR2 SVGAGI. The CDR3 sequence is 15 residues long. The ends lost 6 bases at V and 0 bases at J; junction bases unmatched: 6. The CDR3 reads CASRPDRGLNTEAFF. CDR3 nucleotide sequence: TGTGCCAGCAGGCCCGACAGGGGACTGAACACTGAAGCTTTCTTT.

The CDR3 region is CASSPFSGNTGELFF. The CDR3 DNA follows: TGTGCCAGCAGCCCGTTTAGCGGGAACACCGGGGAGCTGTTTTTT. This sequence joins TRBV6-5 and TRBJ2-2; TRBD2 might be the D (6 bases). With 6 bases removed from V and 1 base from J, the gap between germline ends came to 12 bases. Germline assignment: CDR1 MNHEY and CDR2 SVGAGI. The CDR3 contains 15 residues.

The chain is built from TRBV3-1 (or the pseudogene TRBV3-2) and TRBJ1-2, with D perhaps TRBD1 (6 bases). The CDR3 is 15 residues long. Trimming pared 4 bases from V and 2 bases from J, leaving 14 bases between. The germline V gene has CDR1 LGHDT and CDR2 YNNKEL (reference sequence). The CDR3 DNA follows: TGTGCCAGCAGCCCAAACCTCGACAGGAACTATGGCTACACCTTC. Protein: CASSPNLDRNYGYTF.